The 13 T cell receptor beta chains below were found in one sample sequenced in a study of post-analysis software for immune sequencing data. Carried by the TCR beta cDNA libraries were unique molecular identifiers. TCRdb passed the PCR reads through MiXCR, listing each CDR3 protein once. The data contain more than 500,000 distinct CDR3 sequences, 34% of them singletons. General study points: Five or six TRBV segments, TRBV5-6, TRBV5-1 and TRBV20-1 among them, were found more frequent in patients than controls.

Their specific antigens are unknown. The specimen was blood. Source of these receptors: a girl under 18 with multiple sclerosis.

The CDR3 region has the DNA TGTGCCAGCAGCTTCGCAGGGTCGGCCTACGAGCAGTACTTC. Residues: CASSFAGSAYEQYF. The chain couples TRBV5-5 to TRBJ2-7, with D possibly being TRBD1 (5 bases). Germline CDR1 reads SGHKS; CDR2 reads YYEKEE (reference sequence). The CDR3 loop spans 14 amino acids. V lost 2 bases, J lost 2 bases, and 11 bases lay in between.

The table lists this clonotype with many counts. The gene calls are TRBV29-1 and TRBJ2-3; possible D gene TRBD2, 5 bases. Germline CDR1 SQVTM, CDR2 ANQGSEA. The V end lost 5 bases, the J end lost 4 bases, and 22 bases lay between the germline ends. The CDR3 sequence is 16 residues long. The CDR3 region is CSVSFSSSGFSDTQYF. The CDR3 DNA follows: TGCAGCGTTTCTTTTAGTTCATCGGGGTTTTCAGATACGCAGTATTTT.

As to this clonotype: One end of the junction is discordant with germline, which a read error may explain. This chain joins TRBV12-3 or TRBV12-4 and TRBJ1-1; tentatively, D is TRBD1 (6 bases). This CDR3 is 14 amino acids long. CDR3: CASRLGGADTEAFF. CDR3 nucleotides: TGTGCCAGCAGATTAGGGGGGGCGGACACTGAAGCTTTCTTT.

This clonotype was seen a handful of times. V is TRBV5-1 and J is TRBJ2-5; TRBD1 is a possible D gene (6 bases). The J call is doubtful: the DNA matches TRBJ2-7 better. The CDR3 spans 15 residues. Germline CDR1 and CDR2: SGHRS and YFSETQ. CDR3 in amino acids: CASSLVGAGTYEQYF. CDR3 coding DNA: TGCGCCAGCAGCTTGGTGGGGGCCGGGACCTACGAGCAGTACTTC.

This clonotype has a count of ten or more. The rearrangement uses TRBV27 and TRBJ2-7; the D gene is possibly TRBD2 (6 bases). V was cut by 3 bases and J by 5 bases, with 14 bases left in between. CDR3 size: 14 residues. The germline V gene encodes CDR1 MNHEY and CDR2 SMNVEV (reference sequence). The CDR3 reads CASSFLGWGDEQYF. The CDR3 nucleotides are TGTGCCAGCAGTTTTTTGGGGTGGGGGGACGAGCAGTACTTC.

This clonotype came up a few times. The gene calls are TRBV24-1 and TRBJ1-5, with D uncertain. CDR1 is KGHDR, CDR2 SFDVKD, per germline. The CDR3 is 20 residues long. V shed 5 bases and J shed 2 bases, with 27 bases lying between them. The DNA of the CDR3 is TGTGCCACCAGTGTTAGGACGGGCGGTCACAGTATTGGCGGCAATCAGCCCCAGCATTTT. This gives the protein CATSVRTGGHSIGGNQPQHF.

The CDR3 DNA sequence: TGTGCCAGCAGCCGAGAGGTCCAGTCCTACGAGCAGTACTTC. Protein: CASSREVQSYEQYF. The V and J genes are TRBV6-5 and TRBJ2-7, with unresolved D. V dropped 6 bases and J dropped 1 base, with 13 bases sitting between them. CDR3 length: 14 amino acids. The germline CDR1 and CDR2 sequences are MNHEY and SVGAGI.

The genes are TRBV28 and TRBJ2-3; 10 nucleotides line up with TRBD2. The germline gives CDR1 MDHEN, CDR2 SYDVKM. Losses at the gene ends were 5 bases for V and 6 bases for J; bases not matched to a gene: 5. The CDR3 is 14 amino acids. CDR3 protein: CASSRGLATDTQYF. The CDR3 DNA sequence: TGTGCCAGCAGTAGGGGACTAGCGACGGATACGCAGTATTTT.

This clonotype came up a few times. The rearrangement joins TRBV4-1 to TRBJ1-2; D is unresolved. Germline assignment: CDR1 MGHRA and CDR2 YSYEKL. The CDR3 covers 16 residues. Trimming took 1 base from V and 6 from J, leaving 18 bases between them. The CDR3 DNA reads TGCGCCAGCAGCCAAGTAGCCCCAACGGTTTTAGATGGCTACACCTTC. Translation: CASSQVAPTVLDGYTF.

The gene calls are TRBV6-5 and TRBJ2-1; D unresolved. Germline V gene data show CDR1 as MNHEY and CDR2 as SVGAGI. The ends were cut back, 5 bases at V and 3 bases at J, with 8 bases in the middle. The CDR3 runs to 13 residues. CDR3 sequence reads: CASSRALYNEQFF. CDR3 in DNA: TGTGCCAGCAGTAGAGCGCTCTACAATGAGCAGTTCTTC.

There are a few counts of this clonotype. J is TRBJ2-1 and V is TRBV7-9; TRBD2 aligns across 11 bases. The ends lost 0 bases at V and 0 bases at J; junction bases unmatched: 10. Germline values: CDR1 SEHNR, CDR2 FQNEAQ (reference sequence). CDR3 length: 20 amino acids. This CDR3 reads CASSLAIASGGPSSYNEQFF. CDR3 nucleotides: TGTGCCAGCAGCTTAGCGATCGCTAGCGGGGGGCCGAGCTCCTACAATGAGCAGTTCTTC.

V is TRBV7-2 and J is TRBJ2-2; no clear D gene. There are 12 residues in the CDR3. Trimming took 6 bases from V and 2 from J, leaving 4 bases between them. Germline V gene sequence: CDR1 SGHTA, CDR2 FQGNSA. The chain's CDR3 is CASRFNTGELFF. As DNA, the CDR3 is TGTGCCAGCAGATTCAACACCGGGGAGCTGTTTTTT.

The sample holds a few counts of this clonotype. The chain has TRBV7-9 and TRBJ2-3; 11 bases line up with TRBD1. Germline loops: CDR1 SEHNR, CDR2 FQNEAQ (reference sequence). The V segment lost 1 base and the J segment 1 base; nucleotides outside the gene matches: 1. CDR3 length equals 16 residues. The CDR3, as DNA: TGTGCCAGCAGCTTAGGGGGACAGGGGGGCACAGATACGCAGTATTTT. This encodes CASSLGGQGGTDTQYF.